Below, one TCR beta chain is given with its context. Antigen: not known. TEMRA cells underwent FACS enrichment and CD8+ and CD4+ T cells underwent negative isolation. This sample is drawn from a study of CD8 T cells in Susac syndrome. General study points: Regarding the TCR sequencing and HLA analysis, the study admitted that a relatively small number of individuals were involved.

The authors reverse transcribed 0.5 to 1 ug RNA with random hexamers. From the immunoSEQ multiplex PCR reads, TCRdb called clonotypes with MiXCR, one entry per CDR3 protein. The table records 150,000 to 180,000 distinct CDR3 sequences, just under 95% of them present only once. CDR3 length: 17 amino acids. Germline CDR1 reads SGHTA; CDR2 reads FQGNSA. Between the trimmed V and J ends, which lost 5 bases and 0 bases, there was a span of 17 bases. The chain combines TRBV7-2 with TRBJ1-5; D gene ambiguous. Sequenced input: CD8+ T cells from PBMCs. This clonotype originated in a human donor with multiple sclerosis. In DNA form, the CDR3 reads TGTGCCAGCAGCCATGCTCGCCGAGCTAATAGCAATCAGCCCCAGCATTTT. The encoded protein is CASSHARRANSNQPQHF.